The 20 T cell receptor beta chains given below trace back to one sample, sequenced in a study of shared clonotypes between healthy human individuals. Method: immunoSEQ multiplex PCR; TCRdb's copy keeps in-frame clones and lacks some. The profile covers about 1.5 million clones, with 95% to 99% appearing a single time and around 0.47% taken by the ten largest. Material for sequencing was naive CD4+ T cells sorted from blood. The subset denotes: CD45RA+ positively selected. The receptors were sampled from a man aged 25-40 years in good health.

The chain recombines TRBV5-1 with TRBJ1-1; possibly TRBD1 for D (5 bases). The germline gives CDR1 SGHRS, CDR2 YFSETQ. The CDR3 has 14 residues. V gave up 3 bases and J gave up 7 bases, with 16 bases separating them. The CDR3 here is CASSSGTRWGEAFF. CDR3 DNA: TGCGCCAGCAGCTCAGGGACGCGGTGGGGTGAAGCTTTCTTT.

This sequence joins TRBV2 and TRBJ2-7, with D perhaps matching TRBD2 (6 bases). The CDR3 length is 15 residues. The V gene lost 2 bases and the J gene lost 4 bases, with 15 bases spanning the gap. The germline gives CDR1 SNHLY, CDR2 FYNNEI. The DNA of the CDR3 is TGTGCCAGCAGTGAACGGGCAATCGCGGGATACGAGCAGTACTTC. Translated, it gives CASSERAIAGYEQYF.

The chain recombines TRBV2 with TRBJ1-2, with D tentatively TRBD1 (5 bases). This CDR3 region has 14 residues. V lost 2 bases and J 8 bases, leaving 15 bases between the germline ends. Germline V gene sequence: CDR1 SNHLY, CDR2 FYNNEI. CDR3 sequence reads: CASSENSGVGGYTF. CDR3 nucleotides: TGTGCCAGCAGTGAAAATTCGGGGGTCGGAGGCTACACCTTC.

The chain has TRBV5-8 and TRBJ1-4; tentative D call: TRBD1 (5 bases). Germline lookup yields CDR1 SGHTS and CDR2 YDEGEE. V shed 0 bases and J shed 7 bases, with 13 bases lying between them. The CDR3 extends over 15 amino acids. CDR3 loop: CASSLGAWDGEKLFF. As DNA, the CDR3 is TGTGCCAGCAGCTTGGGCGCCTGGGACGGTGAAAAACTGTTTTTT.

The chain couples TRBV13 to TRBJ2-7; 8 nucleotides line up with TRBD1. This CDR3 comprises 15 residues. Germline V gene data show CDR1 as PRHDT and CDR2 as FYEKMQ (reference sequence). Trimming removed 3 bases from V and 3 bases from J; junction bases left unmatched: 7. The chain's CDR3 is CASSFQGTGFYEQYF. The CDR3 nucleotides are TGTGCCAGCAGCTTCCAAGGGACAGGATTCTACGAGCAGTACTTC.

This clone is a singleton in its sample. V usage is TRBV7-8 and J usage is TRBJ1-3; D is undetermined. Deletions cut 5 bases from V and 0 bases from J, with 20 bases between. The CDR3 sequence is 18 residues long. Germline assignment: CDR1 SGHVS and CDR2 FQNEAQ. Here the CDR3 DNA reads TGTGCCAGCAGCCAACCGGGAACCGATCCCGGCTCTGGAAACACCATATATTTT. Its protein is CASSQPGTDPGSGNTIYF.

The chain uses TRBV5-1 and TRBJ2-7; D is ambiguous. Germline V gene data show CDR1 as SGHRS and CDR2 as YFSETQ. V was clipped by 0 bases and J by 0 bases, with 10 bases between them. The length of the CDR3 is 15 residues. CDR3 amino acids: CASSLGSRSSYEQYF. DNA of the CDR3: TGCGCCAGCAGCTTGGGTTCTAGGAGCTCCTACGAGCAGTACTTC.

This chain links TRBV15 with TRBJ2-5, with 11 bases aligning to TRBD2. There are 17 residues in the CDR3. CDR1 and CDR2 from the germline V gene are LNHNV and YYDKDF (reference sequence). The trim removed 7 bases at V and 5 bases at J, leaving 15 bases unmatched. The CDR3 DNA reads TGTGCCACCACCAAGGGAGGAACTAGCGGGAGTCGGGAGACCCAGTACTTC. Its translation is CATTKGGTSGSRETQYF.

The J gene is TRBJ2-7, the V gene TRBV19; 8 nucleotides agree with TRBD1. Germline assignment: CDR1 LNHDA and CDR2 SQIVND (reference sequence). The CDR3 spans 16 residues. Losses at the gene ends were 6 bases for V and 4 bases for J; bases not matched to a gene: 14. The CDR3 DNA follows: TGTGCCAGTAGCTCCCTCACCGGGACAGGCAAGTACGAGCAGTACTTC. This sequence encodes CASSSLTGTGKYEQYF.

This rearrangement joins TRBV11-2 to TRBJ2-1; weak D call: TRBD1 (6 bases). CDR1 is SGHAT, CDR2 FQNNGV, per germline. Trimming shortened V by 5 bases and J by 2 bases, and 10 bases separated the two germline ends. The CDR3 spans 14 residues. The CDR3 bases are TGTGCCAGCAGCCCACAGGGCCCCTACAATGAGCAGTTCTTC. It codes for CASSPQGPYNEQFF.

The CDR3 loop reads CASSRNRGGGEKLFF. The CDR3 DNA reads as TGTGCCAGCAGCCGTAACAGGGGAGGGGGTGAAAAACTGTTTTTT. This chain links TRBV28 with TRBJ1-4; 7 positions agree with TRBD1. Germline V gives CDR1 MDHEN, CDR2 SYDVKM. The CDR3 sequence is 15 residues long. Losses at the gene ends were 6 bases for V and 7 bases for J; bases not matched to a gene: 11. Complete variable domain (other parts from reference TRBV28 and TRBJ1-4): DVKVTQSSRYLVKRTGEKVFLECVQDMDHENMFWYRQDPGLGLRLIYFSYDVKMKEKGDIPEGYSVSREKKERFSLILESASTNQTSMYLCASSRNRGGGEKLFFGSGTQLSVL.

The chain recombines TRBV30 with TRBJ2-3, with D tentatively TRBD2 (5 bases). Germline-derived CDR1 and CDR2 are GTSNPN and SVGIG (reference sequence). The CDR3 has 14 amino acids. The V end lost 2 bases, the J end lost 2 bases, and 11 bases lay between the germline ends. CDR3 nucleotides: TGTGCCTGGAGTTCGGGGTATCCCACAGATACGCAGTATTTT. It codes for CAWSSGYPTDTQYF. The full variable domain, rest sourced from reference TRBV30 and TRBJ2-3, is SQTIHQWPATLVQPVGSPLSLECTVEGTSNPNLYWYRQAAGRGLQLLFYSVGIGQISSEVPQNLSASRPQDRQFILSSKKLLLSDSGFYLCAWSSGYPTDTQYFGPGTRLTVL.

This chain links TRBV2 with TRBJ1-4, with 7 bases that match TRBD1. CDR1 SNHLY and CDR2 FYNNEI come from the germline V gene. J was trimmed by 0 bases and V by 3 bases; bases with no gene match: 10. The CDR3 loop spans 18 amino acids. The CDR3 sequence: CASSELRDRTATNEKLFF. The CDR3 DNA follows: TGTGCCAGCAGTGAGCTTAGGGACAGAACTGCAACTAATGAAAAACTGTTTTTT.

The chain links TRBV19 to TRBJ2-1; 9 bases line up with TRBD2. Trimming at V came to 1 base and at J to 6 bases, leaving 10 bases not matched to a gene. From germline, CDR1 is LNHDA and CDR2 SQIVND (reference sequence). The CDR3 contains 17 residues. CDR3 DNA sequence: TGTGCCAGTAGTATAGCCGGTGGTGGCGGGAGGGCCAATGAGCAGTTCTTC. Protein sequence: CASSIAGGGGRANEQFF.

The chain joins TRBV27 to TRBJ2-7, with 7 bases lining up with TRBD1. Germline values: CDR1 MNHEY, CDR2 SMNVEV (reference sequence). Trimming at V came to 5 bases and at J to 0 bases, leaving 4 bases not matched to a gene. The CDR3 is made up of 14 amino acids. The CDR3 nucleotides are TGTGCCAGCAGTCGCAGGGACAGCTCCTACGAGCAGTACTTC. It encodes CASSRRDSSYEQYF.

This chain uses TRBV11-2 with TRBJ2-2, with TRBD2 matching over 9 bases. CDR3 length: 16 amino acids. Germline loops: CDR1 SGHAT, CDR2 FQNNGV. With 0 bases clipped from V and 7 bases from J, the junction kept 6 bases outside the gene matches. CDR3 residues: CASSLEVAGVLGELFF. CDR3 bases: TGTGCCAGCAGCTTAGAGGTAGCGGGAGTCCTCGGGGAGCTGTTTTTT.

This sequence joins TRBV5-1 and TRBJ2-7; the match to TRBD1 covers 7 bases. Germline values: CDR1 SGHRS, CDR2 YFSETQ. V shed 4 bases, J shed 0 bases, and the junction held 4 bases outside the gene matches. There are 14 residues in the CDR3. CDR3 residues: CASSPDRVSYEQYF. The CDR3 DNA reads as TGCGCCAGCAGCCCAGACAGGGTCTCCTACGAGCAGTACTTC.

This rearrangement joins TRBV6-6 to TRBJ2-3; 11 nucleotides match TRBD2. Germline V gene sequence: CDR1 MNHNY, CDR2 SVGAGI (reference sequence). This CDR3 has 15 amino acids. The V segment lost 2 bases and the J segment 4 bases; nucleotides outside the gene matches: 2. The chain's CDR3 is CASSYVAGGPDTQYF. CDR3 in DNA: TGTGCCAGCAGTTACGTAGCGGGAGGGCCAGATACGCAGTATTTT.

This sequence joins TRBV4-1 and TRBJ2-5; tentatively, D is TRBD2 (5 bases). The tail of the sequence fits TRBJ2-7 better, so the J call may be wrong. This CDR3 contains 14 residues. CDR1 is MGHRA and CDR2 is YSYEKL in the germline V gene. The CDR3 region is CASSQVVTIYEQYF. The CDR3 region has the DNA TGCGCCAGCAGCCAAGTTGTGACTATCTACGAGCAGTACTTC.

V is TRBV11-3 and J is TRBJ2-1, with D hard to call. V dropped 2 bases and J dropped 5 bases, with 4 bases sitting between them. Germline V gene lookup returns CDR1 SGHNT and CDR2 YENEEA. There are 12 residues in the CDR3. DNA of the CDR3: TGTGCCAGCAGCTTAAAGGACAATGAGCAGTTCTTC. Translating gives CASSLKDNEQFF.